The 26 T cell receptor beta chains given below trace back to one sample, sequenced in a study of technical replicates of blood from a few donors. The method was immunoSEQ multiplex PCR; TCRdb's version includes in-frame clones alone and lacks a portion of them. This sample carries around 84,000 clones, approximately 97% of them seen once, and the ten largest clones take approximately 0.2%. The sample taken for sequencing was T cells isolated from PBMCs. The receptors stem from a human donor in good health.

The DNA of the CDR3 is TGTGCCAGCAGTGACCCGCGGGGGGAGAACACTGAAGCTTTCTTT. This sequence encodes CASSDPRGENTEAFF. The J gene is TRBJ1-1, the V gene TRBV25-1; maybe TRBD1 (5 bases). Trimming pared 3 bases from V and 1 base from J, leaving 12 bases between. Per germline, CDR1 MGHDK and CDR2 SYGVNS. The CDR3 length is 15 residues.

For the CDR3, the DNA is TGTGCCAGCAGTGTTACAGGGACCACCGGGGAGCTGTTTTTT. It codes for CASSVTGTTGELFF. This sequence joins TRBV25-1 and TRBJ2-2, with D possibly TRBD1 on 6 matching bases. The length of the CDR3 is 14 residues. V was clipped by 4 bases and J by 4 bases, with 10 bases between them. CDR1 is MGHDK and CDR2 is SYGVNS in the germline V gene.

The V and J genes are TRBV14 and TRBJ2-2, with D possibly being TRBD2 (6 bases). CDR3 length: 15 amino acids. The germline V gene encodes CDR1 SGHDN and CDR2 FVKESK. V was shortened by 0 bases and J by 6 bases, with 11 bases between the two germline ends. The CDR3 DNA follows: TGTGCCAGCAGCCAAGATAATAGCGGTCCCGGGGAGCTGTTTTTT. Amino acids: CASSQDNSGPGELFF.

This chain joins TRBV14 and TRBJ2-5; 10 bases align to TRBD2. Trimming removed 0 bases from V and 4 bases from J; junction bases left unmatched: 5. This CDR3 comprises 16 residues. Germline V gives CDR1 SGHDN, CDR2 FVKESK. In DNA form, the CDR3 reads TGTGCCAGCAGCCAAGATCGCCTAGCGGGAGCAGAGACCCAGTACTTC. This gives the protein CASSQDRLAGAETQYF.

This chain uses TRBV5-8 with TRBJ2-3; D remains ambiguous. The CDR3 runs to 12 residues. The germline gives CDR1 SGHTS, CDR2 YDEGEE. Trimming stripped 8 bases from V and 0 bases from J, with 7 bases between. CDR3 protein: CARETSTDTQYF. For the CDR3, the DNA is TGTGCCAGGGAGACTAGCACAGATACGCAGTATTTT.

This chain joins TRBV28 and TRBJ1-2; 10 bases align to TRBD1. The CDR3 consists of 13 residues. In germline, CDR1 is MDHEN, CDR2 SYDVKM. J lost 8 bases, V lost 5 bases, and 5 bases had no gene match. The CDR3 protein is CASSRQGARGYTF. CDR3 DNA: TGTGCCAGCAGTCGACAGGGGGCGCGGGGCTACACCTTC.

The chain uses TRBV5-1 and TRBJ2-7; TRBD2 matches 9 bases. The V gene end was trimmed by 5 bases and the J gene end by 4 bases; junction bases not matched to a gene: 7. The CDR3 consists of 14 residues. Germline values: CDR1 SGHRS, CDR2 YFSETQ. CDR3 region: CASRVGTSSYEQYF. The CDR3 bases are TGCGCCAGCAGAGTCGGGACTAGCAGTTACGAGCAGTACTTC.

V and J are TRBV6-1 and TRBJ1-1; 7 bases are a match to TRBD1. V gave up 6 bases and J gave up 1 base; unmatched junction bases: 8. This CDR3 spans 15 amino acids. Germline-derived CDR1 and CDR2 are MNHNS and SASEGT. Here the CDR3 reads CASSFLTGPNTEAFF. Here the CDR3 DNA reads TGTGCCAGCAGCTTCCTGACAGGGCCGAACACTGAAGCTTTCTTT.

This chain uses TRBV5-4 with TRBJ2-1; TRBD2 matches at 7 bases. V shed 2 bases, J shed 0 bases, and the junction held 17 bases outside the gene matches. This CDR3 contains 20 residues. Germline V gene lookup returns CDR1 SGHNT and CDR2 YYREEE (reference sequence). CDR3 sequence (DNA): TGTGCCAGCAGCTTTGTCCGGGAGGAAGCAGAAGTGAGCTCCTACAATGAGCAGTTCTTC. Translation gives CASSFVREEAEVSSYNEQFF.

The chain links TRBV7-8 to TRBJ2-6; 7 nucleotides align to TRBD1. V lost 1 base to trimming and J lost 1 base; unmatched junction nucleotides: 10. The CDR3 length is 19 residues. The germline V gene encodes CDR1 SGHVS and CDR2 FQNEAQ. The CDR3 DNA is TGTGCCAGCAGCTTAGATTCGTTGGACAGGCGATCTGGGGCCAACGTCCTGACTTTC. As protein: CASSLDSLDRRSGANVLTF.

The chain is built from TRBV15 and TRBJ1-6, with D perhaps TRBD1 (5 bases). CDR3 length equals 15 residues. With 1 base removed from V and 6 bases from J, the gap between germline ends came to 10 bases. The germline gives CDR1 LNHNV, CDR2 YYDKDF (reference sequence). CDR3 amino acids: CATSRAGPGNSPLHF. The CDR3 bases are TGTGCCACCAGCAGAGCAGGGCCCGGTAATTCACCCCTCCACTTT.

A few counts support this clone. The CDR3 sequence is CASSKQEGLLKLFF. DNA of the CDR3: TGTGCCAGCAGTAAACAGGAGGGGCTTTTGAAACTGTTTTTT. The rearrangement links TRBV6-5 to TRBJ1-4, with D possibly matching TRBD1 (5 bases). V lost 5 bases and J 11 bases, leaving 18 bases between the germline ends. Germline-derived CDR1 and CDR2 are MNHEY and SVGAGI. The length of the CDR3 is 14 residues.

In this sample, this clone turned up once. This chain joins TRBV27 and TRBJ2-7, with TRBD2 matching over 11 bases. The CDR3 contains 15 residues. Germline loops: CDR1 MNHEY, CDR2 SMNVEV (reference sequence). Trimming cost V 5 bases and J 3 bases; bases outside gene matches: 6. CDR3 coding DNA: TGTGCCAGCAGTCCGCTAGCGGGAGGTTACTACGAGCAGTACTTC. Translation gives CASSPLAGGYYEQYF.

The chain employs TRBV29-1 and TRBJ1-3; 7 bases line up with TRBD1. The germline CDR1 and CDR2 sequences are SQVTM and ANQGSEA. The CDR3 has 15 residues. V lost 2 bases to trimming and J lost 0 bases; unmatched junction nucleotides: 4. CDR3 nucleotide sequence: TGCAGCGTTGAAACGACAGGGAACTCTGGAAACACCATATATTTT. Its protein is CSVETTGNSGNTIYF.

This clone was detected only once. This rearrangement joins TRBV30 to TRBJ2-1, with 8 positions matching TRBD2. This CDR3 contains 14 residues. Germline CDR1 is GTSNPN and CDR2 is SVGIG (reference sequence). V was pared by 5 bases and J by 4 bases, with 7 bases of the junction left unmatched. The CDR3 sequence is CAWAGAGGYNEQFF. The CDR3 nucleotides are TGTGCCTGGGCGGGTGCGGGGGGTTACAATGAGCAGTTCTTC.

This chain joins TRBV28 and TRBJ1-2; 8 bases are a match to TRBD1. CDR1 and CDR2 (germline): MDHEN, SYDVKM. Germline trimming cut 5 bases from V and 9 bases from J; bases unmatched to any gene: 8. This CDR3 has 13 residues. CDR3 in amino acids: CASSPTDRVSYTF. CDR3 bases: TGTGCCAGCAGTCCAACGGACAGGGTTAGCTACACCTTC.

The chain recombines TRBV6-1 with TRBJ2-3; 7 positions match TRBD1. The CDR3 runs 16 residues. CDR1 and CDR2 (germline): MNHNS, SASEGT. J gave up 2 bases and V 0 bases, and 5 bases lay outside the gene matches. The CDR3 loop is CASSEARGRVTDTQYF. CDR3 bases: TGTGCCAGCAGTGAAGCGAGGGGGCGAGTCACAGATACGCAGTATTTT.

This clone showed up just a few times. The genes are TRBV4-1 and TRBJ2-7; 9 bases line up with TRBD1. After removal of 4 bases from V and 3 bases from J, the junction contained 1 base not matched to a gene. Germline lookup yields CDR1 MGHRA and CDR2 YSYEKL. The CDR3 is 13 residues long. The CDR3: CASSLGQGYEQYF. Here the CDR3 DNA reads TGCGCCAGCAGCCTGGGACAGGGCTACGAGCAGTACTTC.

The sample holds one count of this clone. The DNA of the CDR3 is TGTGCCAGCAGCTTAGCCGCGGGGGAATGGAACACTGAAGCTTTCTTT. Translation: CASSLAAGEWNTEAFF. V is TRBV7-2 and J is TRBJ1-1; the D gene is possibly TRBD1 (5 bases). Trimming stripped 0 bases from V and 1 base from J, with 12 bases between. CDR1 and CDR2 (germline): SGHTA, FQGNSA. The CDR3 has 16 amino acids.

The chain couples TRBV11-3 to TRBJ2-3, with 8 bases identical to TRBD1. The CDR3 extends over 17 amino acids. The J segment lost 4 bases and the V segment lost 2 bases, leaving 11 bases of the junction unmatched. CDR1 and CDR2 (germline): SGHNT, YENEEA. The CDR3 DNA follows: TGTGCCAGCAGCTTAATATCCGGGACAGGCGAGGCAGATACGCAGTATTTT. The encoded protein is CASSLISGTGEADTQYF.

The chain uses TRBV5-1 and TRBJ2-2; 8 bases agree with TRBD1. Germline V gene data show CDR1 as SGHRS and CDR2 as YFSETQ. The CDR3 is 15 residues long. The junction had 2 bases not matched to a gene; V was cut back by 4 bases and J by 0 bases. CDR3 nucleotides: TGCGCCAGCAGCGCGGACAGGGCGAACACCGGGGAGCTGTTTTTT. It specifies CASSADRANTGELFF. Full variable domain (rest looked up from reference TRBV5-1 and TRBJ2-2): KAGVTQTPRYLIKTRGQQVTLSCSPISGHRSVSWYQQTPGQGLQFLFEYFSETQRNKGNFPGRFSGRQFSNSRSEMNVSTLELGDSALYLCASSADRANTGELFFGEGSRLTVL.

The V and J genes are TRBV19 and TRBJ1-3, with 8 bases lining up with TRBD1. Germline V CDR1 and CDR2: LNHDA, SQIVND (reference sequence). The CDR3 has 13 residues. V dropped 6 bases and J dropped 3; count of bases not matched to a gene: 1. CDR3 coding DNA: TGTGCCAGTAGGGGGACAGGTGGAAACACCATATATTTT. It translates to CASRGTGGNTIYF.

In this sample, this clone turned up once. The chain uses TRBV30 and TRBJ2-5; 12 nucleotides align to TRBD2. J was trimmed by 6 bases and V by 2 bases; bases with no gene match: 4. This CDR3 has 14 residues. The germline CDR1 and CDR2 sequences are GTSNPN and SVGIG (reference sequence). This CDR3 reads CAWSLAGGPQTQYF. For the CDR3, the DNA is TGTGCCTGGAGTCTAGCGGGGGGGCCACAGACCCAGTACTTC.

This chain uses TRBV28 with TRBJ1-5; no definite D call. Deletions cut 3 bases from V and 8 bases from J, with 14 bases between. Germline V lookup: CDR1 MDHEN, CDR2 SYDVKM. The CDR3 loop spans 14 amino acids. CDR3 residues: CASSFVLNVEPQHF. The CDR3 region has the DNA TGTGCCAGCAGTTTTGTCCTAAACGTGGAGCCCCAGCATTTT.

In this sample, this clone turned up once. The V gene is TRBV5-4, the J gene TRBJ2-7, with 9 bases identical to TRBD2. The CDR3 extends over 16 amino acids. V shed 0 bases and J 0 bases; nucleotides not matched to a gene: 4. Germline lookup yields CDR1 SGHNT and CDR2 YYREEE (reference sequence). CDR3 sequence (DNA): TGTGCCAGCAGCTTGGGGACTAGCGTGACCTCCTACGAGCAGTACTTC. As protein: CASSLGTSVTSYEQYF.

The J gene is TRBJ1-5, the V gene TRBV10-3, with D possibly TRBD1 on 5 matching bases. Germline CDR1 and CDR2: ENHRY and SYGVKD. This CDR3 has 14 amino acids. Deletions cut 2 bases from V and 4 bases from J, with 9 bases between. CDR3 amino acids: CAISEQEGNQPQHF. CDR3 nucleotide sequence: TGTGCCATCAGTGAGCAGGAGGGGAATCAGCCCCAGCATTTT.